The following is a TCR beta chain sequence with its context. Its target is unknown. Sorting defined conventional CD4 T cells as CD4+CD127+. These data belong to a study of B cell selection in AIRE deficiency. General observations from the study: Shared Treg sequences had shorter CDR3s, biased toward rearrangements with few non-templated insertions. Roughly 28% of healthy-shared Treg TCRbeta sequences appeared in patient Tconv cells.

Germline values: CDR1 SGHAT, CDR2 FQNNGV. This CDR3 comprises 15 residues. V was clipped by 6 bases and J by 2 bases, with 17 bases between them. Using immunoSEQ multiplex PCR, the repertoire was profiled, and TCRdb retains in-frame clones only, with some absent. The table lists tens of thousands of clones, 96% of them singletons, with approximately 0.21% in the top ten. This TCR came from a human donor in good health. Sequencing used CD4+CD127+ conventional T cells sorted from PBMCs. The V call is TRBV11-2, the J call TRBJ2-7; D might be TRBD2 (5 bases). CDR3 sequence reads: CASSTSGDTPYEQYF. The CDR3 region has the DNA TGTGCCAGCAGTACAAGCGGCGACACCCCCTACGAGCAGTACTTC.